This T cell receptor (beta chain) was sequenced in a study of cytomegalovirus exposure and HLA in healthy donors. The ends were cut back, 4 bases at V and 7 bases at J, with 11 bases in the middle. CDR1 SGHTA and CDR2 FQGTGA come from the germline V gene. CDR3 length equals 13 residues. Study-wide results and caveats: Most likely, a cluster of highly shared sequence variants arose as a sequencing artifact.

This clone was picked up a small number of times. What it binds is not known. PCR amplification relied on 60 Vbeta primers (plus 13 Jbeta primers). TCRdb's copy holds only in-frame clones and misses some; the assay was immunoSEQ multiplex PCR. This sample has roughly 170,000 clones; roughly 80% occur once, and the top ten carry 0.65% to 0.75%. The TCR was taken from a boy between 10 and 17 years old in good health and CMV-seronegative. Sample: PBMCs. The chain is built from TRBV7-3 and TRBJ2-1; D gene unclear. CDR3 DNA: TGTGCCAGCAGCTCGTCGATGGAGAATGAGCAGTTCTTC. Translation gives CASSSSMENEQFF.